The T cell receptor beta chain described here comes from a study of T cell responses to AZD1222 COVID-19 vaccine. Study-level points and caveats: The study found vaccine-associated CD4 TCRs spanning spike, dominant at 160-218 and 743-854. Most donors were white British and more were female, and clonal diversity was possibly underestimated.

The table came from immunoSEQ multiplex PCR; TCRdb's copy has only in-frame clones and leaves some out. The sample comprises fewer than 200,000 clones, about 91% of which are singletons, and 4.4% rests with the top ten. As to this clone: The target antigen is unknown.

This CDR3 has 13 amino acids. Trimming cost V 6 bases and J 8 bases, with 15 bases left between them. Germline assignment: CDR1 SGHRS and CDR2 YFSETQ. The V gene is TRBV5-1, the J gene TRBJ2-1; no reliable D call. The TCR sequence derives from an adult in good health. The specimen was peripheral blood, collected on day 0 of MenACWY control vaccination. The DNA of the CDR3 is TGCGCCAGCACCTCCGGAGTTACGGATGAGCAGTTCTTC. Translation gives CASTSGVTDEQFF.